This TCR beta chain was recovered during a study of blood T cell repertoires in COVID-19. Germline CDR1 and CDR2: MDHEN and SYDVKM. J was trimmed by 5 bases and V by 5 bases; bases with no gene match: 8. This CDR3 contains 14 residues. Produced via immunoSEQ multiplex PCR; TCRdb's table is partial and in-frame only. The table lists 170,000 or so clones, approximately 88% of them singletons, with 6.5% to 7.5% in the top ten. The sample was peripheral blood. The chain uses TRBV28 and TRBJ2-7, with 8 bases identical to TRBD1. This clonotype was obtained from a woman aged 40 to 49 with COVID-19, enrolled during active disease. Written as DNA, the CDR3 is TGTGCCAGCAGTAAAAGGACAGGGAGGAACGAGCAGTACTTC. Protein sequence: CASSKRTGRNEQYF.